Following are 21 T cell receptor beta chains from one sample sequenced in a study of human T cells and chemical hapten exposure. As the library was built, unique molecular identifiers were attached to individual cDNA molecules. One entry per CDR3 protein results from TCRdb running MiXCR on the reads. The sample shows about 5,200 distinct CDR3 sequences, 50% to 65% of them seen only once. Regarding treatment: therapeutic diphenylcyclopropenone sensitization with weekly scalp DPC. The starting material was whole blood, obtained before DPC sensitization or 2, 6, or about 24 weeks after (not recorded which). Every receptor here comes from an adult with alopecia areata. Some clones in this sample may be carry-over from other donors' samples. This table probably holds off-target reads from a library built for another chain.

This clonotype was picked up a small number of times. A read error may account for a junction end that differs from germline. CDR3: CASSYVAGPTPDF. CDR3 sequence (DNA): TGTGCCAGCTCGTACGTAGCGGGTCCGACCCCCGACTTC. This sequence joins TRBV18 and TRBJ2-7; TRBD2 matches at 7 bases. CDR1 and CDR2 (germline): KGHSH, LQKENI. The CDR3 spans 13 residues. The full variable domain, its missing parts supplied by reference TRBV18 and TRBJ2-7, is NAGVMQNPRHLVRRRGQEARLRCSPMKGHSHVYWYRQLPEEGLKFMVYLQKENIIDESGMPKERFSAEFPKEGPSILRIQQVVRGDSAAYFCASSYVAGPTPDFGPGTRLTVT.

The rearrangement uses TRBV29-1 and TRBJ2-5; possibly TRBD2 for D (5 bases). The germline V and J ends were trimmed by 4 bases and 4 bases, with 10 bases remaining between them. The germline CDR1 and CDR2 sequences are SQVTM and ANQGSEA. The CDR3 is made up of 12 amino acids. Here the CDR3 reads CSVGGSSETQYF. The CDR3, as DNA: TGCAGCGTTGGAGGGTCCTCAGAGACCCAGTACTTC. Based on the CDR3 plus reference TRBV29-1 and TRBJ2-5, the full variable domain is SAVISQKPSRDICQRGTSLTIQCQVDSQVTMMFWYRQQPGQSLTLIATANQGSEATYESGFVIDKFPISRPNLTFSTLTVSNMSPEDSSIYLCSVGGSSETQYFGPGTRLLVL.

The rearrangement links TRBV29-1 to TRBJ2-5; D possibly corresponds to TRBD1 (5 bases). Germline assignment: CDR1 SQVTM and CDR2 ANQGSEA. This CDR3 has 12 residues. Trimming stripped 5 bases from V and 5 bases from J, with 12 bases between. The DNA for the CDR3 is TGCAGCGTTCAAGGGGTGATCGAGACCCAGTACTTC. Its translation is CSVQGVIETQYF.

This clonotype was found a few times. CDR3 DNA: TGTGCCAGCAGCCCCAACCCCCCGGGGGGTGGAGGTACGCAGTATTTT. Protein sequence: CASSPNPPGGGGTQYF. The rearrangement joins TRBV27 to TRBJ2-3; 7 nucleotides agree with TRBD2. Germline CDR1 reads MNHEY; CDR2 reads SMNVEV (reference sequence). The ends lost 6 bases at V and 8 bases at J; junction bases unmatched: 17. The CDR3 has 16 amino acids.

The V call is TRBV6-5, the J call TRBJ2-5; 11 bases map to TRBD2. The ends lost 6 bases at V and 5 bases at J; junction bases unmatched: 8. There are 15 residues in the CDR3. From germline, CDR1 is MNHEY and CDR2 SVGAGI. CDR3 protein: CASRRTSGSRETQYF. For the CDR3, the DNA is TGTGCCAGCAGGCGTACTAGCGGGAGTCGGGAGACCCAGTACTTC.

The rearrangement joins TRBV20-1 to TRBJ2-7; unclear D gene. Germline V gives CDR1 DFQATT, CDR2 SNEGSKA (reference sequence). V lost 3 bases to trimming and J lost 5 bases, with 8 bases between them. The CDR3 extends over 11 amino acids. CDR3 coding DNA: TGCAGTGCTAGTATGGGGAACGAGCAGTACTTC. It is translated as CSASMGNEQYF.

V gene TRBV3-1 combines with J gene TRBJ2-2, with a weak D call TRBD1 (5 bases). CDR3 size: 15 residues. V dropped 5 bases and J dropped 3 bases, with 13 bases sitting between them. The germline V gene encodes CDR1 LGHDT and CDR2 YNNKEL (reference sequence). DNA for the CDR3: TGTGCCAGCAGCAAAGGACAAGGGGACACCGGGGAGCTGTTTTTT. Amino acids: CASSKGQGDTGELFF.

This clonotype was detected only once. The chain is built from TRBV9 and TRBJ2-7; 8 bases line up with TRBD1. The V segment lost 4 bases and the J segment 4 bases; nucleotides outside the gene matches: 19. Germline V gene lookup returns CDR1 SGDLS and CDR2 YYNGEE. The CDR3 has 18 residues. The CDR3 coding sequence is TGTGCCAGCAGCCCGATGGGTACCGGGACAGGAATAGCTTACGAGCAGTACTTC. It specifies CASSPMGTGTGIAYEQYF.

J is TRBJ2-1 and V is TRBV18; 7 positions match TRBD2. This CDR3 comprises 15 residues. CDR1 is KGHSH, CDR2 LQKENI, per germline. The trim removed 3 bases at V and 1 base at J, leaving 3 bases unmatched. The CDR3 loop reads CASSPPGLSYNEQFF. CDR3 DNA: TGTGCCAGCTCACCCCCGGGACTATCCTACAATGAGCAGTTCTTC.

The V call is TRBV11-2, the J call TRBJ2-3; 11 bases map to TRBD2. This CDR3 region has 16 residues. Trimming at V came to 5 bases and at J to 0 bases, leaving 4 bases not matched to a gene. Germline assignment: CDR1 SGHAT and CDR2 FQNNGV. The CDR3 sequence: CASSKRTSGSTDTQYF. For the CDR3, the DNA is TGTGCCAGCAGCAAGCGGACTAGCGGGAGCACAGATACGCAGTATTTT.

This clonotype turned up a few times. Here the CDR3 DNA reads TGTGCCAGCAGCCTCTCGGGAGTTCCAACTAATGAAAAACTGTTTTTT. Protein sequence: CASSLSGVPTNEKLFF. The chain couples TRBV7-9 to TRBJ1-4; D remains ambiguous. From germline, CDR1 is SEHNR and CDR2 FQNEAQ (reference sequence). Between the trimmed V and J ends, which lost 5 bases and 0 bases, there was a span of 13 bases. The CDR3 sequence is 16 residues long.

The chain couples TRBV19 to TRBJ2-2; D gene ambiguous. Germline lookup yields CDR1 LNHDA and CDR2 SQIVND (reference sequence). V gave up 6 bases and J gave up 1 base, with 9 bases separating them. The length of the CDR3 is 14 residues. Written as DNA, the CDR3 is TGTGCCAGTAGACGCCAGCTGAACACCGGGGAGCTGTTTTTT. Protein: CASRRQLNTGELFF.

This chain uses TRBV11-2 with TRBJ1-1; D uncertain. Germline values: CDR1 SGHAT, CDR2 FQNNGV. This CDR3 has 13 residues. V shed 1 base and J shed 4 bases, with 7 bases lying between them. CDR3 DNA: TGTGCCAGCAGCTTAGTTGCGAGCACTGAAGCTTTCTTT. Translated: CASSLVASTEAFF.

The rearrangement uses TRBV28 and TRBJ2-3, with 7 bases matching TRBD1. Germline CDR1 MDHEN, CDR2 SYDVKM. V lost 3 bases to trimming and J lost 1 base; unmatched junction nucleotides: 4. The CDR3 runs to 15 residues. CDR3 residues: CASSFRGTGTDTQYF. The CDR3 nucleotides read TGTGCCAGCAGTTTCCGAGGGACAGGCACAGATACGCAGTATTTT.

In DNA, the CDR3 is TGTGCCAGCAGCCGTCTGCCGGCGGGAGGCCCCACAGATACGCAGTATTTT. Translation gives CASSRLPAGGPTDTQYF. This chain joins TRBV7-2 and TRBJ2-3; 8 bases map to TRBD2. V dropped 5 bases and J dropped 2; count of bases not matched to a gene: 12. The CDR3 is made up of 17 amino acids. CDR1 and CDR2 (germline): SGHTA, FQGNSA.

This clonotype was seen a few times. The chain carries TRBV5-1 and TRBJ2-3; 7 nucleotides line up with TRBD1. CDR3 length: 13 residues. V lost 0 bases and J lost 12; bases outside the gene matches: 7. The germline CDR1 and CDR2 sequences are SGHRS and YFSETQ. Written as DNA, the CDR3 is TGCGCCAGCAGCTTGGCCATTGCAGGGGGTCAGTATTTT. Translated: CASSLAIAGGQYF.

The rearrangement uses TRBV11-3 and TRBJ2-1; 12 bases match TRBD2. This CDR3 has 16 residues. Germline trimming cut 4 bases from V and 8 bases from J; bases unmatched to any gene: 9. CDR1 and CDR2 from the germline V gene are SGHNT and YENEEA. The CDR3 here is CASSSGTSGPMDEQFF. The CDR3 nucleotides are TGTGCCAGCAGCTCTGGGACTAGCGGGCCCATGGATGAGCAGTTCTTC.

CDR3 sequence reads: CASGPGGSGRAADTQYF. The CDR3 bases are TGTGCTAGTGGTCCGGGAGGAAGCGGGAGGGCGGCAGATACGCAGTATTTT. This rearrangement joins TRBV12-5 to TRBJ2-3, with 10 nucleotides matching TRBD2. Germline V CDR1 and CDR2: LGHNT, FRNRAP. This CDR3 contains 17 residues. With 5 bases clipped from V and 4 bases from J, the junction kept 12 bases outside the gene matches.

This clonotype was seen only once. One base away lies a much larger clone, so this may be a sequencing read error. This chain links TRBV28 with TRBJ2-7, with D possibly matching TRBD1 (5 bases). V dropped 7 bases and J dropped 6 bases, with 16 bases sitting between them. Germline V gene sequence: CDR1 MDHEN, CDR2 SYDVKM. The CDR3 runs 13 residues. The CDR3 DNA reads as TGTGCCAGCACCAGATCAGGGCCCCGCGAGCAGTACTTC. This codes for CASTRSGPREQYF.

The chain joins TRBV7-8 to TRBJ2-7, with TRBD2 as a possible D gene (5 bases). Trimming removed 3 bases at V and 6 bases at J, with 15 bases between. The germline gives CDR1 SGHVS, CDR2 FQNEAQ. The CDR3 has 14 amino acids. The CDR3 sequence: CASSLRTSASEQYF. For the CDR3, the DNA is TGTGCCAGCAGCTTGCGGACTTCGGCCAGCGAGCAGTACTTC. Using reference TRBV7-8 and TRBJ2-7 for the parts outside the CDR3, the full variable domain is GAGVSQSPRYKVAKRGQDVALRCDPISGHVSLFWYQQALGQGPEFLTYFQNEAQLDKSGLPSDRFFAERPEGSVSTLKIQRTQQEDSAVYLCASSLRTSASEQYFGPGTRLTVT.

The CDR3 here is CSARDGLVAFF. In DNA form, the CDR3 reads TGCAGTGCTAGAGATGGGCTAGTGGCGTTCTTC. This chain links TRBV20-1 with TRBJ2-1; D remains unclear. The ends were cut back, 0 bases at V and 15 bases at J, with 12 bases in the middle. Germline loops: CDR1 DFQATT, CDR2 SNEGSKA (reference sequence). CDR3 size: 11 residues.